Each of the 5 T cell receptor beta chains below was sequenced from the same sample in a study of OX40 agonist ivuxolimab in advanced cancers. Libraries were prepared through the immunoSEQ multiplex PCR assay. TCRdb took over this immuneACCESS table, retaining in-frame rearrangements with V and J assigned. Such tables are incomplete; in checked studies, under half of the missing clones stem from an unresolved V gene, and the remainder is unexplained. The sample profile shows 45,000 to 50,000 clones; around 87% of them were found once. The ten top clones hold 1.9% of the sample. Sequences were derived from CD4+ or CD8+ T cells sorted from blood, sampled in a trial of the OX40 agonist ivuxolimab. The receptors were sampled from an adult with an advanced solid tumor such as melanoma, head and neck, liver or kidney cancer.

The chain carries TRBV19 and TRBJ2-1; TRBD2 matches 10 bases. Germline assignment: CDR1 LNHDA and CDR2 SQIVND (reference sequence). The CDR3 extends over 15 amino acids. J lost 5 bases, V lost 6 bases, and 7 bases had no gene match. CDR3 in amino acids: CASRPSGRADNEQFF. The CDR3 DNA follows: TGTGCCAGTAGGCCGAGCGGGAGGGCCGACAATGAGCAGTTCTTC.

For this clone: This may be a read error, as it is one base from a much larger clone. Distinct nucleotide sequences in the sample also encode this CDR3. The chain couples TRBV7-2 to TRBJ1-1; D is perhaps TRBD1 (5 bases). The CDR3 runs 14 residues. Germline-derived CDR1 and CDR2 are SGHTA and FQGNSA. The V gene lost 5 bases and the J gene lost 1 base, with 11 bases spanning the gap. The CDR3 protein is CASSPGHQNTEAFF. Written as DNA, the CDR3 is TGTGCCAGCAGCCCAGGACACCAGAACACTGAAGCTTTCTTT.

The CDR3 nucleotides read TGTGCCAGTAGTATTGACCGGGGTGGAAGGGGGCTTGCTGAAGCTTTCTTT. This gives the protein CASSIDRGGRGLAEAFF. V is TRBV19 and J is TRBJ1-1; 7 bases map to TRBD1. With V trimmed by 3 bases and J by 6 bases, 16 bases remained unmatched. The CDR3 sequence is 17 residues long. Per the germline V gene, CDR1 is LNHDA and CDR2 is SQIVND (reference sequence).

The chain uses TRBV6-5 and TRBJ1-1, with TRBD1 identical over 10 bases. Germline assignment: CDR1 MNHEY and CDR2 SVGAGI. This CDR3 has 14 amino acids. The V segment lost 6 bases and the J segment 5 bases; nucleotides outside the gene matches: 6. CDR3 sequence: CASRGGTGVTEAFF. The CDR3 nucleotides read TGTGCCAGCAGGGGCGGGACAGGGGTGACTGAAGCTTTCTTT.

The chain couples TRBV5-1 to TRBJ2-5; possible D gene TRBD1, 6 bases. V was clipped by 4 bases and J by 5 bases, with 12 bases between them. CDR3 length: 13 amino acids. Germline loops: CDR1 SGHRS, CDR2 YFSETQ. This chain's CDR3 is CASSTTGSETQYF. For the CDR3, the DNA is TGCGCCAGCAGCACTACAGGGTCGGAGACCCAGTACTTC.